This T cell receptor (beta chain) was found in a study of blood T cell repertoires in COVID-19 (dated by TCRdb to the early 2020s). Turning to the overall study: Samples covering the acute and convalescent phases of COVID-19 were provided by collaborators in the United States, Italy and Spain. The material from the prospective study consisted of cDNA or gDNA derived from T cells, B-cell-depleted T cells, or PBMCs. The dataset comprised deeply sampled blood TCRbeta repertoires from subjects exposed to, actively infected with, or recovered from COVID-19. The repertoires were released in a freely available public database meant as a resource for research on the immune response to SARS-CoV-2. Samples were obtained from the ongoing ImmuneRACE study (first 160 participants) and from approximately 1,200 subjects provided by 6 global collaborators. The sample metadata nearly always contained a de-identified subject ID, COVID-19 status, age in years and sex. Where HLA class I and class II types were available, the types were taken from metadata supplied by the sample provider, not from assay-based typing. Broader findings and caveats from the paper: How much clinical and demographic metadata was included differed by source and by participant, and the metadata was provided uncurated.

Its CDR3 holds 15 amino acids, cysteine through phenylalanine. Of the read, only the CDR3 DNA is kept; its 45 bases are in frame from base 1. V is pared back by 1 base and J by 0 bases, with 7 bases lying between the germline termini. The germline V gene yields SGHNT for CDR1 and YENEEA for CDR2. Each collaborating institution followed its own protocols to collect whole blood in K2EDTA tubes. For TCRbeta analysis, collaborators shipped samples in one of three forms: frozen whole blood, isolated PBMCs, or DNA extracted from either of those sample types. Notes on this clone: Its binding antigen is unknown. No quality values exist for individual bases; no much larger clone is one base distant.

TCRbeta CDR3 regions were amplified from genomic DNA by means of the immunoSEQ Assay, a bias-controlled multiplex PCR. The paper's data handling went like this. The number of nucleated cells in each sample was estimated from the amplification of reference gene primers within the assay. To quantify the absolute abundance of each unique TCRbeta CDR3 rearrangement, sequence reads were collapsed and filtered. Productive Simpson clonality was computed per sample as the square root of Simpson's diversity index over productive rearrangements. The clones in this table, taken by TCRdb from immuneACCESS, are in-frame only. Not every clone is retained; where verified, under half of the shortfall comes from an unresolved V gene, and the cause of the rest is unknown. The D gene and trimming were derived from the DNA, and the V and J assignments and clone size from that table. The sample contains 70,000 to 95,000 clones, about 95% of them found a single time. Around 4.7% of the sample is taken by the ten largest.

The receptor's source is a human donor with active COVID-19. The donor label of this sample is uncertain. The specimen was peripheral blood. The rearrangement joined TRBV11-3 to TRBJ1-3; the D gene cannot be named for sure. The DNA is TGTGCCAGCAGCTTAGTTGGAGACTCTGGAAACACCATATATTTT. It is translated as CASSLVGDSGNTIYF.